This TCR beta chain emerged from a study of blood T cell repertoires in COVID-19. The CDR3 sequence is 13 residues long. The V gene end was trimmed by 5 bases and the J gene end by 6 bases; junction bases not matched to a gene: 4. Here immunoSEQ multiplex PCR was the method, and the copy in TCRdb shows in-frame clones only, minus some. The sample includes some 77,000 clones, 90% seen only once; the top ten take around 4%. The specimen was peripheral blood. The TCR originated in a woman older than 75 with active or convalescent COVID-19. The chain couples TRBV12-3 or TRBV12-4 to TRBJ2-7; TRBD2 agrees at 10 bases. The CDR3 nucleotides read TGTGCCAGCAGTCTTCTAGCGGGAGTCGAGCAGTACTTC. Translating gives CASSLLAGVEQYF.